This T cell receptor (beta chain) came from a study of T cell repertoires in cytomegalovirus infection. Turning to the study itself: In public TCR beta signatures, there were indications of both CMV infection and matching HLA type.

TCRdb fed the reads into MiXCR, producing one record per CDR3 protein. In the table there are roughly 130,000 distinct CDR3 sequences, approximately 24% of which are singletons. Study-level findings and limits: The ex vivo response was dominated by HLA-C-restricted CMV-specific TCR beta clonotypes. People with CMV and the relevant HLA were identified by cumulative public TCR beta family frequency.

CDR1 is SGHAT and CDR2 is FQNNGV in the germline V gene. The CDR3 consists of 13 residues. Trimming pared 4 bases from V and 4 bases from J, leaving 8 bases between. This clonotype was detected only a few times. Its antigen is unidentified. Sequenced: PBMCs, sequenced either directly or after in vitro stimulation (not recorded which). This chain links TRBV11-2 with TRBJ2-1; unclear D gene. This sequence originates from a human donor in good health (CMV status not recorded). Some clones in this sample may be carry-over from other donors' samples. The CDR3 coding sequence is TGTGCCAGCAGCTCACAGCGTTACAATGAGCAGTTCTTC. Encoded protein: CASSSQRYNEQFF.